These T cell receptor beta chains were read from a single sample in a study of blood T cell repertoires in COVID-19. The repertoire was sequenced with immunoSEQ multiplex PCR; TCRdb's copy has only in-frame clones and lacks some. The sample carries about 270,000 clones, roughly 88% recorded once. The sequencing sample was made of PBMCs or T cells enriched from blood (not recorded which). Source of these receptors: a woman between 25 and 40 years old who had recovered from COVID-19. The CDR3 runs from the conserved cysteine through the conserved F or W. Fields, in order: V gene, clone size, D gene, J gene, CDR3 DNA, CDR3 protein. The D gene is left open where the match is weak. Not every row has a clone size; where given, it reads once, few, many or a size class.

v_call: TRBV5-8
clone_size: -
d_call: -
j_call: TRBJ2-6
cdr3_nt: TGTGCCAGCAGCTTCGGTACTGGGGCCAACGTCCTGACTTTC
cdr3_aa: CASSFGTGANVLTF

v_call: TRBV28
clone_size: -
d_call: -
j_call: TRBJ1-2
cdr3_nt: TGTGCCAGCAGTTTCCCGGGGGGAGGTGGCTACACCTTC
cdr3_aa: CASSFPGGGGYTF

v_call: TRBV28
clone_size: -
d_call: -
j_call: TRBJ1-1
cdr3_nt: TGTGCCAGCAAACAGGCGAACACTGAAGCTTTCTTT
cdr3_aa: CASKQANTEAFF

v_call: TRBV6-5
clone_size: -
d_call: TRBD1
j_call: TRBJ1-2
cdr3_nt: TGTGCCAGCAGTTATGAACGGGACAGGGGGGACTATGGCTACACCTTC
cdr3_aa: CASSYERDRGDYGYTF

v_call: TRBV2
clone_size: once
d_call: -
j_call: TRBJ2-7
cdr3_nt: TGTGCCAGCAGTGAGTATTACGAGCAGTACTTC
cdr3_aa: CASSEYYEQYF

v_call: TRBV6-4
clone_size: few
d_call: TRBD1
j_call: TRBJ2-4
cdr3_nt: TGTGCCAGCCACAGGGGGCAACGAAACATTCAGTACTTC
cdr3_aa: CASHRGQRNIQYF

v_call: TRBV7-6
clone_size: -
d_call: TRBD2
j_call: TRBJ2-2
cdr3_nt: TGTGCCAGCAGCTTAGGTACAGCGGGAGACACCGGGGAGCTGTTTTTT
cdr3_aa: CASSLGTAGDTGELFF

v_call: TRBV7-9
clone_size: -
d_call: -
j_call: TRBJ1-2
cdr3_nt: TGTGCCAGCAGTCCGTTTGTCTATGGCTACACCTTC
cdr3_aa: CASSPFVYGYTF

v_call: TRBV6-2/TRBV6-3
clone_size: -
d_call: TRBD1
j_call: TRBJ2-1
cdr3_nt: TGTGCCAGCAGTTACCGCAGGGGGCGATTTACGGGTAACAATGAGCAGTTCTTC
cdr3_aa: CASSYRRGRFTGNNEQFF

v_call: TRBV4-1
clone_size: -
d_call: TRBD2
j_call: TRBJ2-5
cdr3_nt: TGCGCCAGCAGCCCCTACGTAGCGGGAGTTGAGGCAGAGACCCAGTACTTC
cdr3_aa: CASSPYVAGVEAETQYF

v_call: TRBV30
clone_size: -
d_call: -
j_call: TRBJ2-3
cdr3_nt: TGTGCCTGGAGAGTCGTTGGACTGTATACGCAGTATTTT
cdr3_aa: CAWRVVGLYTQYF

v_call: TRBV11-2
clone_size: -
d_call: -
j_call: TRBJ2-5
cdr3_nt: TGTGCCAGCAGCTTTACGGGGGAAGAGACCCAGTACTTC
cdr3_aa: CASSFTGEETQYF

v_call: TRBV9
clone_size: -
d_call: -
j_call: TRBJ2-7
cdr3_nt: TGTGCCAGCAGCCAGAGCCGGGGAGAGCAGTACTTC
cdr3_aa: CASSQSRGEQYF

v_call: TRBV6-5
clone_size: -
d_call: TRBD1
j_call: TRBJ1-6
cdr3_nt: TGTGCCAGCTCCGACAGGGGGAATTCACCCCTCCACTTT
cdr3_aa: CASSDRGNSPLHF

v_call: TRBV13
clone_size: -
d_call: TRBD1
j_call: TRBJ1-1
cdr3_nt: TGTGCCAGCAGCGCGGGGACAGGGGGCGGGAACACTGAAGCTTTCTTT
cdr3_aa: CASSAGTGGGNTEAFF

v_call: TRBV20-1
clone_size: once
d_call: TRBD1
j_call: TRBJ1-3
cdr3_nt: TGCAGTGCTAGTGGCTTGGACAGGGAGAGCTCTGGAAACACCATATATTTT
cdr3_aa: CSASGLDRESSGNTIYF

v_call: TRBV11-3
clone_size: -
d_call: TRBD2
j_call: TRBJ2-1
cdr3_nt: TGTGCCAGCAGCTTACTAGCGGGAGACAATGAGCAGTTCTTC
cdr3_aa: CASSLLAGDNEQFF

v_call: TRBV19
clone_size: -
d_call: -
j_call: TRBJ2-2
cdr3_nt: TGTGCCAGTAGTTCGCGAAGCGAGACGAACACCGGGGAGCTGTTTTTT
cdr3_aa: CASSSRSETNTGELFF

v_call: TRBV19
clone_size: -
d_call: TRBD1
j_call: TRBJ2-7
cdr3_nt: TGTGCCAGTAGTATGGGGATTGGAAGGGGGCGCCACGAGCAGTACTTC
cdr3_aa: CASSMGIGRGRHEQYF

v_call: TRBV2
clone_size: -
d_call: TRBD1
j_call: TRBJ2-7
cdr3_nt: TGTGCCAGCAGGACCGGGACAGGGTCCTACGAGCAGTACTTC
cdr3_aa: CASRTGTGSYEQYF

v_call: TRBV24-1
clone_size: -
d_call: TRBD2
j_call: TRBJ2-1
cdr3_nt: TGTGCCACCAGTGACCGACTAGCGGGAGGGCCCGACAATGAGCAGTTCTTC
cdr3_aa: CATSDRLAGGPDNEQFF

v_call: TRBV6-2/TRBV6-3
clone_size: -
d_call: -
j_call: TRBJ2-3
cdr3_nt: TGTGCCAGCAACCCCGTAGGGGGGGGAGATACGCAGTATTTT
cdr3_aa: CASNPVGGGDTQYF

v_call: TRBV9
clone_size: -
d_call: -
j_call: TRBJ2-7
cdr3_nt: TGTGCCAGCAGCGTAGATCAGGGGGGCTACGAGCAGTACTTC
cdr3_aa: CASSVDQGGYEQYF

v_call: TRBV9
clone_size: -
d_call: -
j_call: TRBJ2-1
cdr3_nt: TGTGCCAGCAGCAGGGGGGCTAGCGGTGGTAATGAGCAGTTCTTC
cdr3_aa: CASSRGASGGNEQFF

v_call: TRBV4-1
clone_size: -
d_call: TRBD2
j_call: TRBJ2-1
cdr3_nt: TGCGCCAGCAGCCAAGCACGGCCGGCGGGAGGAAGGAATGAGCAGTTCTTC
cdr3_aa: CASSQARPAGGRNEQFF

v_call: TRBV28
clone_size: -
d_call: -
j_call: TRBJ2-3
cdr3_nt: TGTGCGGGCGGGGGCGCCAAAGGCCGCCCAGATACGCAGTATTTT
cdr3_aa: CAGGGAKGRPDTQYF

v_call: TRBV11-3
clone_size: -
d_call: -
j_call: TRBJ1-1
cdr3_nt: TGTGCCAGCAAATTAGTAGGGGATACTGAAGCTTTCTTT
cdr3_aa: CASKLVGDTEAFF

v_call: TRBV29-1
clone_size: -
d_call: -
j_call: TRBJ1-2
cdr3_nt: TGCAGCGTTGAAGGAGTCCGAATCCGCGGCTACACCTTC
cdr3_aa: CSVEGVRIRGYTF

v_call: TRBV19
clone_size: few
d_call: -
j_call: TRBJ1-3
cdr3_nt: TGTGCCAGTAGTACCTCGAGGGGAAACACCATATATTTT
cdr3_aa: CASSTSRGNTIYF

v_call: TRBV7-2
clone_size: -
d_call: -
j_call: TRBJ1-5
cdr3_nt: TGTGCCAGCAGCTTAGCTTCCACAGTACAGCAGCCCCAGCATTTT
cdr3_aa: CASSLASTVQQPQHF

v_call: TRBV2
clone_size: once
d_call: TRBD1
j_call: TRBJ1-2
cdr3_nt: TGTGCCAACGGGACAGCCATCCTTAGGTCGACCTTC
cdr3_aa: CANGTAILRSTF

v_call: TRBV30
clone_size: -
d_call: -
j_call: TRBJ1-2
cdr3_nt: TGTGCCTGGAGTGGCGGGACTAACTATGGCTACACCTTC
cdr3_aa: CAWSGGTNYGYTF

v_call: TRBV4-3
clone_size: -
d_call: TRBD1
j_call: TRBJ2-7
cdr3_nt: TGCGCCAGCAGCCACCGGACAGGGCAGTACTTC
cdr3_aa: CASSHRTGQYF

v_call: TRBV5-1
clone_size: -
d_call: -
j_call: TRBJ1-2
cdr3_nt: TGCGCCAGCGGGGCTGGACAGTCCAACTATGGCTACACCTTC
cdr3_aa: CASGAGQSNYGYTF

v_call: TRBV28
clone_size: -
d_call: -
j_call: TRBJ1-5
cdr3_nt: TGTGCCAGCAGTTTAAACAGGGCGCAGCCCCAGCATTTT
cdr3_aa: CASSLNRAQPQHF

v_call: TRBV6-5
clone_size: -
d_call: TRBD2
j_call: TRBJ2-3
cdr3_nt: TGTGCCAGCAGTCGGCACGGGACTAGCCCAGATACGCAGTATTTT
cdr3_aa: CASSRHGTSPDTQYF

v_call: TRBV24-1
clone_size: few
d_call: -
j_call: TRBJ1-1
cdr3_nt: TGTGCCACCAGGGGCCTGGGTGGCACTGAAGCTTTCTTT
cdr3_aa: CATRGLGGTEAFF

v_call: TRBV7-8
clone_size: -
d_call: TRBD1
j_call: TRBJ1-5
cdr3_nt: TGTGCCAGCAGCTTAGATACGCTGACAGGGGCCTTACATTACAATCAGCCCCAGCATTTT
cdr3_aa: CASSLDTLTGALHYNQPQHF

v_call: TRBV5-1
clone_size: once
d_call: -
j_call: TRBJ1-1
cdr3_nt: TGCGCCAGCAGCTTCAGTCTGGTCTCGCGGGACACTGAAGCTTTCTTT
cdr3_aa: CASSFSLVSRDTEAFF

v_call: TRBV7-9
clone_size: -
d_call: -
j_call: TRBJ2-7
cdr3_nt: TGTGCCAGCAGCCCCCGGGGTCCTTCCTACGAGCAGTACTTC
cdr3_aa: CASSPRGPSYEQYF

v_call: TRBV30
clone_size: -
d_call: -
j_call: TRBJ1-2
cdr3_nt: TGTGCCTGGACGAGGGAAAGGGGGAACTATGGCTACACCTTC
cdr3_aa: CAWTRERGNYGYTF

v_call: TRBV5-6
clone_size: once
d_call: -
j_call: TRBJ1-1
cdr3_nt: TGTGCCAGCAGCTCTAGTACGGGTGAAGCTTTCTTT
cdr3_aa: CASSSSTGEAFF